This T cell receptor (beta chain) was sequenced for a study of blood T cell repertoires in COVID-19. About the research overall: The United States, Italy and Spain provided the acute and convalescent COVID-19 samples. In each case, the material was cDNA or gDNA derived from T cells, B-cell-depleted T cells, or PBMCs.

Germline V gene sequence: CDR1 SGHRS, CDR2 YFSETQ. This CDR3 is built from 14 residues. Trimming removed 3 bases from V and 5 bases from J; junction bases left unmatched: 7. Seattle patients were enrolled during active infection and followed longitudinally. In the authors' workflow: Amplification from reference gene primers served as the basis for estimated nucleated cell counts. Sequencing used immunoSEQ multiplex PCR; TCRdb keeps in-frame clones, though not all of them. V, J and clone size were drawn from that table, and D and trimming were deduced from the DNA. There are 330,000 or so clones in the sample; 80% to 90% occur only once, and around 10% lies in the top ten.

Sequencing was performed on peripheral blood. This receptor was identified in a man aged 25-45 years with COVID-19, enrolled during active disease. The rearrangement links TRBV5-1 to TRBJ1-1; the match to TRBD1 covers 7 bases. The CDR3 reads CASSYGTEGTEAFF. CDR3 sequence (DNA): TGCGCCAGCAGCTACGGGACAGAAGGAACTGAAGCTTTCTTT.